This entry describes one TCR beta chain. The antigen is undetermined. This CDR3 region has 19 residues. Germline CDR1 is SGHVS and CDR2 is FQNEAQ. Trimming removed 3 bases from V and 1 base from J; junction bases left unmatched: 9. Prior autoimmune disease or systemic immunosuppression barred patients. The timepoints at which blood was sampled were baseline, cycle 4 day 1, and cycle 7 day 1. This entry belongs to a study of OX40 agonist ivuxolimab in advanced cancers. Findings and caveats of the study: At doses 0.1 to 3.0 mg/kg, CD4+ and CD8+ clones expanded.

The method was immunoSEQ multiplex PCR; TCRdb's version includes in-frame clones alone and lacks a portion of them. The sample has fewer than 45,000 clones; more than 70% are singletons. The sequencing used CD4+ or CD8+ T cells sorted from blood, collected in a trial of the OX40 agonist ivuxolimab. This TCR was sampled from an adult with an advanced solid tumor such as melanoma, head and neck, liver or kidney cancer. This rearrangement joins TRBV7-8 to TRBJ1-6; TRBD1 aligns across 10 bases. The CDR3 is CASSFPGQGIPSYNSPLHF. The CDR3 DNA is TGTGCCAGCAGCTTTCCGGGACAGGGGATTCCTTCCTATAATTCACCCCTCCACTTT. The full variable domain, in which reference TRBV7-8 and TRBJ1-6 provide the parts outside the CDR3, is GAGVSQSPRYKVAKRGQDVALRCDPISGHVSLFWYQQALGQGPEFLTYFQNEAQLDKSGLPSDRFFAERPEGSVSTLKIQRTQQEDSAVYLCASSFPGQGIPSYNSPLHFGNGTRLTVT.